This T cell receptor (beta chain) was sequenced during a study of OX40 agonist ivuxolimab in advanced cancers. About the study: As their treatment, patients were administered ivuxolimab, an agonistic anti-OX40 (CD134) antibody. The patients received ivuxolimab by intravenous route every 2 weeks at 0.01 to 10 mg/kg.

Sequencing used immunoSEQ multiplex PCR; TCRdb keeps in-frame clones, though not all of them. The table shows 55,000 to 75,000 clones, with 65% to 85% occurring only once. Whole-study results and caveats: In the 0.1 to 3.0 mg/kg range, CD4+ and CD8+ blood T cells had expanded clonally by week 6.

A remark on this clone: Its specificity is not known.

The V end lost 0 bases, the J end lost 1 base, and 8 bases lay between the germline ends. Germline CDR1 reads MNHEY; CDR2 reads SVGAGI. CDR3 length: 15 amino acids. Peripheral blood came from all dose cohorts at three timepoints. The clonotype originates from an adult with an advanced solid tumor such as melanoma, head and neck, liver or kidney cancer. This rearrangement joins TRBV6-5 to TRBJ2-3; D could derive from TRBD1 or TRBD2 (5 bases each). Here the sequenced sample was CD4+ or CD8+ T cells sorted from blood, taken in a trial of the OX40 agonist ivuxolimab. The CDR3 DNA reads TGTGCCAGCAGTTACTCGGGGGTGGGCACAGATACGCAGTATTTT. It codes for CASSYSGVGTDTQYF.